These 9 T cell receptor beta chains were sequenced from one sample in a study of OX40 agonist ivuxolimab in advanced cancers. Clones were sequenced by immunoSEQ multiplex PCR, and TCRdb holds only the in-frame ones, with some missing. The sample yields around 50,000 clones, approximately 75% seen once. The material was CD4+ or CD8+ T cells sorted from blood, obtained in a trial of the OX40 agonist ivuxolimab. These receptors came from an adult with an advanced solid tumor such as melanoma, head and neck, liver or kidney cancer.

The chain uses TRBV10-3 and TRBJ1-1; no definite D call. The CDR3 runs 12 residues. V was cut by 10 bases and J by 3 bases, with 12 bases left in between. CDR1 is ENHRY and CDR2 is SYGVKD in the germline V gene. The CDR3 region has the DNA TGTGCCACCGGGGAGAGGGACACTGAAGCTTTCTTT. Its translation is CATGERDTEAFF.

J is TRBJ2-5 and V is TRBV7-2; D is uncertain. V shed 2 bases and J shed 2 bases, with 6 bases lying between them. The CDR3 runs to 13 residues. Germline V gives CDR1 SGHTA, CDR2 FQGNSA. CDR3 nucleotides: TGTGCCAGCAGCTTATCCCTACAAGAGACCCAGTACTTC. Translating gives CASSLSLQETQYF.

The gene calls are TRBV27 and TRBJ2-1; D ambiguous. The CDR3 has 14 residues. V lost 8 bases and J lost 0, with 11 bases in between. Germline lookup yields CDR1 MNHEY and CDR2 SMNVEV (reference sequence). CDR3 nucleotide sequence: TGTGCCAGCCACCCCGAGAGCTCCTACAATGAGCAGTTCTTC. It translates to CASHPESSYNEQFF.

The chain uses TRBV11-2 and TRBJ2-2; tentative D call: TRBD2 (5 bases). The CDR3 covers 16 residues. Germline lookup yields CDR1 SGHAT and CDR2 FQNNGV. Trimming removed 5 bases at V and 1 base at J, with 14 bases between. The CDR3 bases are TGTGCCAGCAGCAACCGCCGAAGCGGGAACACCGGGGAGCTGTTTTTT. Translating gives CASSNRRSGNTGELFF. Supplemented by reference TRBV11-2 and TRBJ2-2, the full variable domain reads EAGVAQSPRYKIIEKRQSVAFWCNPISGHATLYWYQQILGQGPKLLIQFQNNGVVDDSQLPKDRFSAERLKGVDSTLKIQPAKLEDSAVYLCASSNRRSGNTGELFFGEGSRLTVL.

The chain employs TRBV5-1 and TRBJ2-7; tentative D call: TRBD1 (6 bases). V dropped 1 base and J dropped 4 bases, with 9 bases sitting between them. This CDR3 spans 13 amino acids. Germline V gene lookup returns CDR1 SGHRS and CDR2 YFSETQ. CDR3 in amino acids: CASSLTGMYEQYF. CDR3 bases: TGCGCCAGCAGCTTGACAGGGATGTACGAGCAGTACTTC.

This clone was seen a few times. V gene TRBV19 combines with J gene TRBJ2-7; tentative D call: TRBD1 (5 bases). The CDR3 spans 13 residues. Germline-derived CDR1 and CDR2 are LNHDA and SQIVND (reference sequence). Trimming left V 8 bases short and J 0 bases short, with 11 bases between. Written as DNA, the CDR3 is TGTGCCAGTGGACATAGGAGCTCCTACGAGCAGTACTTC. Encoded protein: CASGHRSSYEQYF.

The rearrangement uses TRBV10-2 and TRBJ1-5; the D is unclear. CDR3 length: 13 amino acids. V was trimmed by 2 bases and J by 1 base, leaving 3 bases between them. Germline V gene lookup returns CDR1 WSHSY and CDR2 SAAADI. The CDR3 loop reads CASSEGSNQPQHF. The CDR3 DNA reads TGCGCCAGCAGTGAGGGGAGCAATCAGCCCCAGCATTTT.

The chain recombines TRBV6-1 with TRBJ2-1, with D possibly called TRBD1 or TRBD2 (5 bases each). Germline V gives CDR1 MNHNS, CDR2 SASEGT. The CDR3 contains 13 residues. V lost 4 bases and J lost 5, with 9 bases in between. The CDR3 here is CASSVGTNNEQFF. The CDR3 DNA reads as TGTGCCAGCAGTGTAGGGACCAACAATGAGCAGTTCTTC.

In this sample, this clone turned up once. The J gene is TRBJ1-4, the V gene TRBV18; 7 nucleotides align to TRBD1. V shed 4 bases and J 4 bases; nucleotides not matched to a gene: 12. Germline CDR1 KGHSH, CDR2 LQKENI. This CDR3 region has 17 residues. CDR3 DNA sequence: TGTGCCAGCTCACTGAGAACACCGGGACAGTATAATGAAAAACTGTTTTTT. Translating gives CASSLRTPGQYNEKLFF. Using reference TRBV18 and TRBJ1-4 for the parts outside the CDR3, the full variable domain is NAGVMQNPRHLVRRRGQEARLRCSPMKGHSHVYWYRQLPEEGLKFMVYLQKENIIDESGMPKERFSAEFPKEGPSILRIQQVVRGDSAAYFCASSLRTPGQYNEKLFFGSGTQLSVL.